The rows below give T cell receptor beta chains drawn from one sample of a study of blood T cell repertoires in COVID-19. Libraries were prepared by immunoSEQ multiplex PCR; TCRdb keeps only in-frame clonotypes and omits some of them. The sample includes 130,000 or so clones, roughly 75% of them seen just once. The sequencing input was peripheral blood. The source is a man aged 55 to 70 with active or convalescent COVID-19. Both conserved end residues are part of each CDR3. D genes are given only for firm matches. A clone size is listed for some rows: how often the clone was seen (once, few, many), or a class if it is expanded.

V	J	size	D	CDR3	DNA
TRBV6-2/TRBV6-3	TRBJ1-3	once	.	CASSYPSGAVSGNTIYF	TGTGCCAGCAGTTATCCGTCCGGAGCGGTCTCTGGAAACACCATATATTTT
TRBV2	TRBJ2-5	.	TRBD2	CASSDPSGVKETQYF	TGTGCCAGCAGTGACCCCAGCGGGGTAAAAGAGACCCAGTACTTC
TRBV2	TRBJ2-5	.	TRBD1	CASRTDRVGGETQYF	TGTGCCAGCAGGACGGACAGGGTCGGTGGAGAGACCCAGTACTTC
TRBV29-1	TRBJ2-5	.	TRBD2	CSVTPPGLAPETQYF	TGCAGCGTGACACCTCCGGGACTAGCCCCCGAGACCCAGTACTTC
TRBV6-5	TRBJ2-7	.	TRBD1	CASSSPGQDYEQYF	TGTGCCAGCAGTTCACCGGGACAGGACTACGAGCAGTACTTC
TRBV30	TRBJ1-6	.	TRBD1	CAWSARGRLGNSPLHF	TGTGCCTGGAGTGCCAGGGGGCGCTTGGGGAATTCACCCCTCCACTTT
TRBV28	TRBJ2-7	.	.	CASSLSDRFSYEQYF	TGTGCCAGCAGTTTATCCGACAGGTTCTCCTACGAGCAGTACTTC
TRBV7-2	TRBJ2-5	.	.	CASSLVGRFGETQYF	TGTGCCAGCAGCTTAGTGGGGAGATTCGGAGAGACCCAGTACTTC
TRBV19	TRBJ1-1	few	TRBD1	CASRIGQGTEAFF	TGTGCCAGTAGAATCGGACAGGGAACTGAAGCTTTCTTT
TRBV19	TRBJ2-5	.	.	CASSMGVQETQYF	TGTGCCAGTAGTATGGGAGTACAAGAGACCCAGTACTTC
TRBV28	TRBJ1-6	few	.	CASRGGVQTYNSPLHF	TGTGCCAGCCGGGGGGGGGTACAGACTTATAATTCACCCCTCCACTTT
TRBV18	TRBJ2-5	.	.	CASSPRLREETQYF	TGTGCCAGCTCTCCTCGACTCCGGGAAGAGACCCAGTACTTC
TRBV11-3	TRBJ1-6	.	TRBD1	CASSLGGDSSPLHF	TGTGCCAGCAGCTTAGGAGGGGACAGTTCACCCCTCCACTTT
TRBV2	TRBJ2-7	once	.	CASTAPDEQYF	TGTGCCAGCACCGCGCCGGACGAGCAGTACTTC
TRBV5-1	TRBJ2-1	once	TRBD1	CASSRTGDSYNEQFF	TGCGCCAGCAGCCGTACAGGGGACTCCTACAATGAGCAGTTCTTC
TRBV2	TRBJ2-3	.	TRBD1	CASRPGQGVTDTQYF	TGTGCCAGCAGACCCGGACAGGGGGTAACAGATACGCAGTATTTT
TRBV7-2	TRBJ2-3	.	.	CASSLLLEGDTQYF	TGTGCCAGCAGCTTACTCCTGGAGGGAGATACGCAGTATTTT
TRBV3-1/TRBV3-2	TRBJ2-1	.	.	CASSPSPGVFNEQFF	TGTGCCAGCAGCCCCTCCCCGGGAGTCTTCAATGAGCAGTTCTTC
TRBV5-1	TRBJ2-7	.	.	CASSFQRSYEQYF	TGCGCCAGCAGCTTCCAGCGATCCTACGAGCAGTACTTC
TRBV15	TRBJ1-6	.	.	CATSRDAPSSYNSPLHF	TGTGCCACCAGCAGAGATGCGCCTAGCTCCTATAATTCACCCCTCCACTTT
TRBV3-1/TRBV3-2	TRBJ2-1	.	.	CASNPRGTLSGNEQFF	TGTGCCAGCAACCCCCGGGGGACTCTCAGTGGGAATGAGCAGTTCTTC
TRBV10-3	TRBJ1-1	once	.	CAIRYREGTEAFF	TGTGCCATCAGATACAGGGAGGGCACTGAAGCTTTCTTT
TRBV27	TRBJ2-6	.	TRBD1	CASRLTGASSGANVLTF	TGTGCCAGCAGACTAACAGGGGCCTCCTCTGGGGCCAACGTCCTGACTTTC
TRBV5-5	TRBJ2-7	.	.	CASSLGQATYEQYF	TGTGCCAGCAGCTTGGGACAGGCAACCTACGAGCAGTACTTC
TRBV5-1	TRBJ2-7	.	TRBD1	CASSPGTGTYEQYF	TGCGCCAGCAGCCCGGGGACAGGGACCTACGAGCAGTACTTC
TRBV27	TRBJ2-1	.	TRBD2	CASTPRTSAYNEQFF	TGTGCCAGCACCCCGCGGACTAGCGCCTACAATGAGCAGTTCTTC
TRBV14	TRBJ2-3	.	.	CASSPLRGGTDTQYF	TGTGCCAGCAGCCCTCTAAGAGGCGGCACAGATACGCAGTATTTT
TRBV27	TRBJ2-7	.	TRBD2	CASRGWTSGTYEQYF	TGTGCCAGCAGGGGGTGGACTAGCGGCACTTACGAGCAGTACTTC
TRBV27	TRBJ2-7	.	TRBD1	CASSLTGDSYEQYF	TGTGCCAGCAGTTTGACAGGGGACTCCTACGAGCAGTACTTC
TRBV6-5	TRBJ2-5	.	TRBD2	CASRGLAGGETQYF	TGTGCCAGTCGAGGACTAGCGGGAGGGGAGACCCAGTACTTC
TRBV18	TRBJ2-5	.	.	CASSPNQETQYF	TGTGCCAGCTCACCTAACCAAGAGACCCAGTACTTC
TRBV2	TRBJ1-5	.	TRBD1	CASRLSGGDSQPQHF	TGTGCCAGCCGGCTATCAGGGGGCGATAGTCAGCCCCAGCATTTT
TRBV15	TRBJ2-5	.	.	CATSRAVSAGEETQYF	TGTGCCACCAGCAGAGCGGTGTCGGCAGGGGAGGAGACCCAGTACTTC
TRBV7-6	TRBJ2-7	.	.	CASSLAGGGYEQYF	TGTGCCAGCAGCTTAGCGGGGGGAGGCTACGAGCAGTACTTC
TRBV10-2	TRBJ1-1	.	.	CASRRWANTEAFF	TGCGCCAGCCGAAGGTGGGCGAACACTGAAGCTTTCTTT
TRBV5-4	TRBJ1-1	few	.	CASSSRRRTNTEAFF	TGTGCCAGCAGCTCCCGTCGGAGGACCAACACTGAAGCTTTCTTT
TRBV21-1	TRBJ2-1	.	.	CASSMRDREQFF	TGTGCCAGCAGCATGCGGGATCGCGAGCAGTTCTTC
TRBV5-4	TRBJ2-7	.	TRBD2	CASSLEVGLAREQYF	TGTGCCAGCAGCTTGGAAGTGGGACTAGCGAGGGAGCAGTACTTC
TRBV19	TRBJ1-1	.	.	CASSARQVRYTEAFF	TGTGCCAGTAGTGCTAGACAGGTACGGTACACTGAAGCTTTCTTT
TRBV6-5	TRBJ2-7	.	TRBD2	CASSRTSGPYEQYF	TGTGCCAGCAGTCGCACTAGCGGACCCTACGAGCAGTACTTC
TRBV5-6	TRBJ1-2	.	TRBD1	CASSERQGASWGYTF	TGTGCCAGCAGCGAGCGACAGGGGGCGAGTTGGGGCTACACCTTC
TRBV5-1	TRBJ2-3	few	TRBD1	CASSFRDRGTDTQYF	TGCGCCAGCAGCTTCCGGGACAGGGGAACAGATACGCAGTATTTT
TRBV3-1/TRBV3-2	TRBJ1-1	.	.	CASSQEVPGGAFF	TGTGCCAGCAGCCAAGAGGTCCCGGGGGGAGCTTTCTTT
TRBV6-2/TRBV6-3	TRBJ2-1	.	.	CASSPSGGNYNEQFF	TGTGCCAGCAGTCCATCTGGCGGGAACTACAATGAGCAGTTCTTC
TRBV5-5	TRBJ2-2	.	.	CASRLDTNTGELFF	TGTGCCAGCAGACTCGACACGAACACCGGGGAGCTGTTTTTT
TRBV11-1	TRBJ2-7	.	.	CASSLNGRGATNEQYF	TGTGCCAGCAGCCTTAACGGTCGTGGGGCTACTAACGAGCAGTACTTC
TRBV30	TRBJ2-7	once	.	CAWTLRDYEQYF	TGTGCCTGGACCCTGAGGGATTACGAGCAGTACTTC
TRBV12-3/TRBV12-4	TRBJ1-5	.	.	CATRLSNQPQHF	TGTGCCACCAGACTCTCCAATCAGCCCCAGCATTTT
TRBV27	TRBJ2-7	few	TRBD1	CASSGMGTGGPYEQYF	TGTGCCAGCAGTGGGATGGGGACAGGGGGCCCCTACGAGCAGTACTTC
TRBV6-6	TRBJ2-3	.	TRBD1	CASSGRDRGGDTQYF	TGTGCCAGCAGTGGCCGGGACAGGGGGGGCGATACGCAGTATTTT
TRBV4-1	TRBJ2-2	many	TRBD2	CASSILGGGAITGELFF	TGCGCCAGCAGCATCCTTGGCGGGGGAGCAATAACCGGGGAGCTGTTTTTT
TRBV11-2	TRBJ2-3	.	.	CASSQGRDTQYF	TGTGCCAGCAGCCAGGGCCGGGATACGCAGTATTTT
TRBV6-5	TRBJ2-7	.	.	CAIRRGGSYEQYF	TGTGCCATTAGGAGAGGTGGCTCCTACGAGCAGTACTTC
TRBV11-1	TRBJ1-1	.	TRBD1	CASSLGRTGRVTEAFF	TGTGCCAGCAGCTTAGGGAGGACAGGGAGGGTCACTGAAGCTTTCTTT
TRBV5-1	TRBJ2-3	.	.	CASSLPGAWADTQYF	TGCGCCAGCAGCTTGCCAGGGGCTTGGGCAGATACGCAGTATTTT
TRBV20-1	TRBJ2-3	.	TRBD2	CSASSGRLKDTQYF	TGCAGTGCTAGTAGCGGGAGATTGAAAGATACGCAGTATTTT
TRBV19	TRBJ2-5	.	.	CASSGSVQETQYF	TGTGCCAGTAGCGGGAGTGTTCAAGAGACCCAGTACTTC
TRBV7-3	TRBJ2-2	few	TRBD1	CASGKGQVHTGELFF	TGTGCCAGCGGTAAAGGACAGGTCCACACCGGGGAGCTGTTTTTT
TRBV4-2	TRBJ1-4	.	.	CASSQDQGRTQTEKLFF	TGTGCCAGCAGCCAAGACCAGGGTCGAACGCAGACTGAAAAACTGTTTTTT